The rows below give T cell receptor beta chains drawn from one sample of a study of memory CD4+ T cells and cytomegalovirus serostatus. The data were produced by immunoSEQ multiplex PCR, yet TCRdb's version contains in-frame clones alone and is incomplete. Of about 58,000 clones listed, 82% are singletons. Sequences were obtained from memory CD4+ T cells from blood. All receptors derive from an adult in good health and CMV-seronegative. Some clones in this sample may be carry-over from other donors' samples. The conserved cysteine and the conserved F or W are not part of the CDR3 here. Clone size, where shown, is once, few, many, or a class for clones that have expanded.

TRBV11-2	-	TRBJ1-6	ASSSTVLNSPLH
TRBV7-3	few	TRBJ1-2	ASSLQGQKDGYT
TRBV29-1	-	TRBJ2-4	SALSLAKNIQY
TRBV19	-	TRBJ1-2	ASSQGTGDYGYT
TRBV14	-	TRBJ2-5	ASSRRGALANQETQY
TRBV29-1	-	TRBJ2-2	SVDRANTGELF
TRBV7-7	-	TRBJ1-1	ASLPNRSPGVNTEAF
TRBV5-4	once	TRBJ2-3	ASSSTSGRGTDTQY
TRBV7-9	-	TRBJ2-7	ASSNTGRDYEQY
TRBV18	-	TRBJ1-5	ASSTSGTVSNQPQH
TRBV28	-	TRBJ1-3	ASSLQGTGGNTIY
TRBV5-4	-	TRBJ1-1	ASSTSERTEAF
TRBV5-6	once	TRBJ2-6	ASSQRTGPPLANVLT
TRBV12-5	-	TRBJ1-1	AGQGGSHSEAF
TRBV21-1	-	TRBJ1-5	ASSKRLNQPQH
TRBV10-3	once	TRBJ2-7	ANRGEQY
TRBV6-5	-	TRBJ2-7	ASRTISGSSYEQY
TRBV9	-	TRBJ1-2	ASSVDPGQGPYGYT
TRBV4-1	-	TRBJ2-3	ASSQTGPPFSTDTQY
TRBV30	-	TRBJ2-5	AWDRGGGQETQY
TRBV27	-	TRBJ2-1	ASSLAGGLF
TRBV5-6	-	TRBJ2-1	ASNPRAGLDGEQF
TRBV6-1	-	TRBJ2-7	ASRRGTGGYEQY
TRBV5-1	-	TRBJ1-6	ASSDPSGGWQSPLH
TRBV5-5	-	TRBJ2-7	ASSLGRVTDYEQY
TRBV7-3	-	TRBJ2-2	ASSSGGGRAGELF
TRBV27	-	TRBJ2-1	ASSPTNEQF
TRBV7-2	-	TRBJ1-5	ASSLETGVFSNQPQH
TRBV25-1	-	TRBJ1-4	AARGTGYEKLF